The clone carrying this T cell receptor (beta chain) was detected ten times or more. The sample comes from a study of HIV-infected patients and healthy controls. Looked up from germline, CDR1 is MNHNS and CDR2 is SASEGT. V lost 10 bases and J lost 0, with 10 bases in between. The CDR3 extends over 12 amino acids. Using its own MiXCR run on the 5' RACE reads, TCRdb lists one record per CDR3 protein. Among 18,000 or so distinct CDR3 sequences listed, around 15% were seen once. The sequence derives from a human donor in good health. V is TRBV6-1 and J is TRBJ2-7; no clear D gene. Input material: CD8+ T cells from blood. CDR3 sequence reads: CATFTSSYEQYF. The CDR3 DNA follows: TGTGCCACGTTTACCAGCTCCTACGAGCAGTACTTC.